These 23 T cell receptor beta chains came from one sample sequenced in a study of regulatory T cells in long-lasting Graves disease (dated by TCRdb to the early 2020s). The sample's time point label, in plain terms: newly diagnosed GD, antithyroid drugs for less than 3 months. For both TCR sequencing and RNA sequencing, RNA was extracted from PBMCs in TRIzol. The library was obtained by multiplex PCR. Reads for this sample came from an Illumina HiSeq 4000. TCR beta libraries were built with iRepertoire HTBI primers and Arm-PCR amplification of CDR3 regions. TCRdb itself trimmed the public reads at Q25 with fastp, ran MiXCR and retained productive beta chains. Identical CDR3 proteins give one entry, which carries the most common genes and DNA. Within this sample are 420,000 or so distinct CDR3 sequences, with 15% to 20% of them counted one time only. The ten top clones hold about 23% of the sample.

In addition, the sample was reused for a study of T cells in Graves' hyperthyroidism and ophthalmopathy.

The material sequenced was peripheral blood mononuclear cells (PBMCs), taken at new diagnosis, from a patient treated with antithyroid drugs. All receptors derive from a woman aged 18-29 years with Graves disease. Donor details come from another sample of the same person, matched by shared clones.

The chain employs TRBV5-1 and TRBJ2-7; TRBD2 agrees at 7 bases. CDR1 and CDR2 (germline): SGHRS, YFSETQ. V gave up 4 bases and J gave up 7 bases; unmatched junction bases: 20. This CDR3 has 17 amino acids. Written as DNA, the CDR3 is TGCGCCAGCAGCCACGGTGGAGCGGGATTGGCGTACAATGAGCAGTACTTC. Its protein is CASSHGGAGLAYNEQYF.

Ten or more counts support this clonotype. This sequence joins TRBV6-1 and TRBJ2-1, with TRBD1 matching over 9 bases. In germline, CDR1 is MNHNS, CDR2 SASEGT. CDR3 length equals 14 residues. V was pared by 8 bases and J by 7 bases, with 9 bases of the junction left unmatched. The CDR3 nucleotides read TGTGCCAGCGGACGGACAGGGGCGGAGAATGAGCAGTTCTTC. This sequence encodes CASGRTGAENEQFF.

This sequence joins TRBV29-1 and TRBJ2-7, with D uncertain. The CDR3 runs 14 residues. V shed 3 bases and J shed 8 bases, with 20 bases lying between them. The germline CDR1 and CDR2 sequences are SQVTM and ANQGSEA. CDR3 amino acids: CSVEAAHTPVKQYF. Here the CDR3 DNA reads TGCAGCGTTGAGGCGGCGCACACCCCGGTAAAGCAGTACTTC.

This clonotype occurred a few times. V is TRBV20-1 and J is TRBJ1-5, with D possibly matching TRBD1 (6 bases). This CDR3 has 11 residues. Trimming removed 6 bases at V and 7 bases at J, with 10 bases between. Germline-derived CDR1 and CDR2 are DFQATT and SNEGSKA (reference sequence). CDR3 protein: CSAQGPQPQHF. CDR3 DNA sequence: TGCAGTGCCCAGGGGCCCCAGCCCCAGCATTTT.

The V gene is TRBV7-3, the J gene TRBJ2-2; 10 bases map to TRBD2. The CDR3 extends over 15 amino acids. Germline V gene lookup returns CDR1 SGHTA and CDR2 FQGTGA. V trimming: 5 bases; J trimming: 8 bases; junction bases outside the gene matches: 8. The CDR3 loop is CASSPGTSVSGELFF. The DNA for the CDR3 is TGTGCCAGCAGCCCGGGGACTAGCGTGTCAGGGGAGCTGTTTTTT. Drawing the rest from reference TRBV7-3 and TRBJ2-2, the complete variable domain is GAGVSQTPSNKVTEKGKYVELRCDPISGHTALYWYRQSLGQGPEFLIYFQGTGAADDSGLPNDRFFAVRPEGSVSTLKIQRTERGDSAVYLCASSPGTSVSGELFFGEGSRLTVL.

There are many counts of this clonotype. V gene TRBV28 combines with J gene TRBJ2-7, with TRBD1 as a possible D gene (6 bases). Trimming left V 6 bases short and J 1 base short, with 19 bases between. CDR1 and CDR2 from the germline V gene are MDHEN and SYDVKM. CDR3 size: 16 residues. CDR3 amino acids: CASRGTSPKESYEQYF. The CDR3, as DNA: TGTGCCAGCAGAGGGACATCCCCGAAAGAGTCCTACGAGCAGTACTTC.

This clonotype has ten or more counts. The J gene is TRBJ2-3, the V gene TRBV28; TRBD1 matches at 9 bases. Germline CDR1 and CDR2: MDHEN and SYDVKM. J gave up 5 bases and V 5 bases, and 11 bases lay outside the gene matches. CDR3 size: 16 residues. The CDR3 loop is CASSSFGTGREDTQYF. CDR3 bases: TGTGCCAGCAGTAGCTTCGGGACAGGGCGGGAAGATACGCAGTATTTT.

This clonotype was counted many times. V is TRBV7-8 and J is TRBJ2-5; D ambiguous. CDR3 size: 16 residues. V lost 1 base, J lost 3 bases, and 15 bases lay in between. In germline, CDR1 is SGHVS, CDR2 FQNEAQ. CDR3 loop: CASSLGNPGNKETQYF. CDR3 DNA: TGTGCCAGCAGCTTAGGGAATCCGGGCAATAAAGAGACCCAGTACTTC. Variable domain in full (rest from reference TRBV7-8 and TRBJ2-5): GAGVSQSPRYKVAKRGQDVALRCDPISGHVSLFWYQQALGQGPEFLTYFQNEAQLDKSGLPSDRFFAERPEGSVSTLKIQRTQQEDSAVYLCASSLGNPGNKETQYFGPGTRLLVL.

There are a few counts of this clonotype. Compared with germline, one end of the junction differs, possibly owing to a read error. This chain links TRBV7-9 with TRBJ2-7; TRBD2 matches 7 bases. This CDR3 contains 14 residues. In germline, CDR1 is SEHNR, CDR2 FQNEAQ (reference sequence). This chain's CDR3 is CASRLAGTGYGQYF. The CDR3 DNA follows: TGTGCCAGCAGGTTAGCGGGTACGGGCTACGGGCAGTACTTC.

In its sample, this clonotype was seen a few times. The chain employs TRBV19 and TRBJ2-7, with a tentative D call TRBD1 (6 bases). The CDR3 contains 13 residues. Trimming removed 3 bases from V and 4 bases from J, with 10 bases in between. Germline assignment: CDR1 LNHDA and CDR2 SQIVND (reference sequence). The DNA for the CDR3 is TGTGCCAGTAGTATGCAGGGGAAATACGAGCAGTACTTC. Amino acids: CASSMQGKYEQYF. Full variable domain (outside the CDR3, taken from reference TRBV19 and TRBJ2-7): DGGITQSPKYLFRKEGQNVTLSCEQNLNHDAMYWYRQDPGQGLRLIYYSQIVNDFQKGDIAEGYSVSREKKESFPLTVTSAQKNPTAFYLCASSMQGKYEQYFGPGTRLTVT.

This clonotype was seen more than once but under ten times. The chain is built from TRBV5-6 and TRBJ1-1, with 8 bases lining up with TRBD1. Germline CDR1 is SGHDT and CDR2 is YYEEEE. V trimming: 4 bases; J trimming: 3 bases; junction bases outside the gene matches: 23. The CDR3 has 20 residues. The CDR3 DNA follows: TGTGCCAGCAGCAAAGAACGGACAGGGAGATCTCTCCACGGGGACACTGAAGCTTTCTTT. As protein: CASSKERTGRSLHGDTEAFF.

This clonotype was seen at least ten times. V usage is TRBV11-3 and J usage is TRBJ1-4, with 9 bases aligning to TRBD1. The CDR3 is 14 residues long. The trim removed 5 bases at V and 7 bases at J, leaving 5 bases unmatched. The germline gives CDR1 SGHNT, CDR2 YENEEA. The CDR3: CASSPGQGGEKLFF. For the CDR3, the DNA is TGTGCCAGCAGCCCGGGACAGGGCGGTGAAAAACTGTTTTTT.

This clonotype was picked up many times. This rearrangement joins TRBV5-6 to TRBJ2-5; the match to TRBD1 covers 7 bases. The junction had 6 bases not matched to a gene; V was cut back by 3 bases and J by 4 bases. The V gene's germline CDR1 is SGHDT and CDR2 YYEEEE. The CDR3 runs 14 residues. The CDR3 spells CASSYTTGAETQYF. The CDR3 DNA reads as TGTGCCAGCAGCTACACAACAGGGGCAGAGACCCAGTACTTC.

This clonotype appeared many times. V is TRBV18 and J is TRBJ2-5, with D maybe TRBD1 (5 bases). Germline values: CDR1 KGHSH, CDR2 LQKENI. The V gene lost 4 bases and the J gene lost 4 bases, with 7 bases spanning the gap. The CDR3 contains 12 residues. CDR3 sequence: CASSRDRETQYF. For the CDR3, the DNA is TGTGCCAGCTCACGAGACAGAGAGACCCAGTACTTC.

This clonotype appeared a few times. This chain links TRBV3-1 with TRBJ2-2; TRBD1 agrees at 9 bases. The germline V gene has CDR1 LGHDT and CDR2 YNNKEL (reference sequence). The CDR3 loop spans 16 amino acids. Losses at the gene ends were 8 bases for V and 4 bases for J; bases not matched to a gene: 11. The CDR3 sequence: CASGRGQGKGTGELFF. For the CDR3, the DNA is TGTGCCAGCGGAAGGGGACAGGGAAAAGGCACCGGGGAGCTGTTTTTT.

This clonotype occurred many times. The rearrangement links TRBV30 to TRBJ1-1; D unclear. V was cut by 4 bases and J by 2 bases, with 5 bases left in between. The CDR3 consists of 11 residues. The V gene's germline CDR1 is GTSNPN and CDR2 SVGIG (reference sequence). For the CDR3, the DNA is TGTGCCTGGACTAAAAACACTGAAGCTTTCTTT. It translates to CAWTKNTEAFF.

This clonotype occurred a few times. The chain combines TRBV10-3 with TRBJ2-2; TRBD2 agrees at 11 bases. V was pared by 5 bases and J by 1 base, with 3 bases of the junction left unmatched. Germline assignment: CDR1 ENHRY and CDR2 SYGVKD. CDR3 length equals 16 residues. CDR3 sequence (DNA): TGTGCCATCAGTCGGACTAGCGGGCTGAACACCGGGGAGCTGTTTTTT. Its protein is CAISRTSGLNTGELFF.

V and J are TRBV3-1 and TRBJ1-6, with a weak D call TRBD1 (6 bases). CDR1 is LGHDT and CDR2 is YNNKEL in the germline V gene (reference sequence). This CDR3 is 15 amino acids long. Trimming stripped 3 bases from V and 7 bases from J, with 13 bases between. CDR3: CASSQLGGLNSPLHF. The DNA of the CDR3 is TGTGCCAGCAGCCAGCTAGGGGGTTTGAATTCACCCCTCCACTTT.

A few counts support this clonotype. The chain has TRBV7-9 and TRBJ2-5, with 7 bases matching TRBD2. The trim removed 6 bases at V and 2 bases at J, leaving 6 bases unmatched. This CDR3 region has 14 residues. Germline CDR1 is SEHNR and CDR2 is FQNEAQ (reference sequence). The CDR3 bases are TGTGCCAGCAGATCTGCGGGGGAACAAGAGACCCAGTACTTC. Translated, it gives CASRSAGEQETQYF.

The J gene is TRBJ2-3, the V gene TRBV20-1; 8 positions match TRBD2. The V and J ends lost 4 bases and 2 bases, in that order; junction bases with no gene match: 11. The CDR3 length is 16 residues. The germline V gene has CDR1 DFQATT and CDR2 SNEGSKA (reference sequence). CDR3 nucleotides: TGCAGTGCTACCCCGGGAGCCGGGAGGGCCACAGATACGCAGTATTTT. It encodes CSATPGAGRATDTQYF.

This rearrangement joins TRBV20-1 to TRBJ2-7; 12 bases match TRBD2. The length of the CDR3 is 15 residues. The germline V gene has CDR1 DFQATT and CDR2 SNEGSKA (reference sequence). Trimming cost V 5 bases and J 0 bases; bases outside gene matches: 5. The CDR3 is CSARRLAGDSYEQYF. The CDR3 nucleotides read TGCAGTGCTCGCCGACTAGCGGGAGACTCCTACGAGCAGTACTTC.

This clonotype came up many times. CDR3: CASSQDSPLDTQYF. CDR3 DNA: TGTGCCAGCAGCCAGGACAGCCCTTTGGATACGCAGTATTTT. The V call is TRBV16, the J call TRBJ2-3; TRBD1 is a possible D gene (6 bases). CDR3 size: 14 residues. The V gene's germline CDR1 is KGHSY and CDR2 FQNENV. V gave up 3 bases and J gave up 6 bases, with 13 bases separating them.

The chain employs TRBV6-1 and TRBJ2-2, with 10 positions matching TRBD2. J lost 6 bases, V lost 6 bases, and 10 bases had no gene match. CDR1 and CDR2 from the germline V gene are MNHNS and SASEGT. The CDR3 extends over 16 amino acids. DNA of the CDR3: TGTGCCAGCAGACCTCTAGCGGGAGTTGCGCCCGGGGAGCTGTTTTTT. Translating it yields CASRPLAGVAPGELFF.